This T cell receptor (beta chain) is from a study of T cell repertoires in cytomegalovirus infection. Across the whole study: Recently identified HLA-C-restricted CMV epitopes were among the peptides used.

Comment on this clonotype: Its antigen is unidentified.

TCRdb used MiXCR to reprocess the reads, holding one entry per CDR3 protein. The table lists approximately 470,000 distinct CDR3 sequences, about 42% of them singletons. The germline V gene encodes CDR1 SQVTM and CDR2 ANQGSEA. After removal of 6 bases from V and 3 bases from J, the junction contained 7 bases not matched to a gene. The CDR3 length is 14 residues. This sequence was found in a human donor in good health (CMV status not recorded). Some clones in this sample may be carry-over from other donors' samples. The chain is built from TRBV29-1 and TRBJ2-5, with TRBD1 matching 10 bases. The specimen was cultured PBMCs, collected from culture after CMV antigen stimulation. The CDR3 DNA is TGCAGCGTCCGAACGGACAGGGGGGAAGAGACCCAGTACTTC. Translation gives CSVRTDRGEETQYF.